A selection of T cell receptor beta chains follows, all from one sample in a study of metastatic and nonmetastatic thyroid tumors. Using MiXCR, TCRdb re-called clones from the PCR reads. This table has some 8,000 clones, approximately 30% appearing once. The sequenced material came from tumor tissue. The source of these receptors is a female donor with papillary thyroid cancer or a benign thyroid nodule (not recorded which). Some clones in this sample may be carry-over from other donors' samples. The CDR3 runs from the conserved cysteine through the conserved F or W. Each record gives: CDR3 DNA, CDR3 protein, J gene, V gene, clone size, D gene. The D gene is left open where the match is weak. The size of a clone is reported for some rows only, either as once, few or many, or as a class for expanded clones.

TGCAGTGCTAGTCCGGGGGACAGGGGGTACGAGCAGTACTTC CSASPGDRGYEQYF TRBJ2-7 TRBV20-1 once TRBD1
TGTGCCAGCAGTGTTAGTGGTTCCGAGCAGTACTTC CASSVSGSEQYF TRBJ2-7 TRBV2 NA NA
TGTGCCAGCAGCGCGGAATACAATGAGCAGTTCTTC CASSAEYNEQFF TRBJ2-1 TRBV6-1 few NA
TGCAGTGCTAGAGATCGGGCAGGGGTCCCCTACGAGCAGTACTTC CSARDRAGVPYEQYF TRBJ2-7 TRBV20-1 NA NA
TGTGCCAGCAGTCAGGGATTGAATGGCTACACCTTC CASSQGLNGYTF TRBJ1-2 TRBV6-2/TRBV6-3 few NA
TGTGCCACCAGTGACATGGCGGGGGGATCGGATACGCAGTATTTT CATSDMAGGSDTQYF TRBJ2-3 TRBV24-1 few TRBD2
TGCGCCAGCAGCTTAGAAGGGGCCCGGGCTTTCTTT CASSLEGARAFF TRBJ1-1 TRBV5-1 NA NA
TGTGCCAGCAGCTTAAGTCCGGGGAGCGAGCAGTACTTC CASSLSPGSEQYF TRBJ2-7 TRBV7-3 many NA
TGTGCCAGCAGTTTCACGTTAGCGTCCTATGGCTACACCTTC CASSFTLASYGYTF TRBJ1-2 TRBV28 NA NA
TGTGCCAGCAGCTTAGTTTCGAGCGGGAGGGCCGGAGATACGCAGTATTTT CASSLVSSGRAGDTQYF TRBJ2-3 TRBV7-9 medium-sized TRBD2
TGTGCCAGCAGCGTGACGACAGGGACTAGCGGGACGAATACGCAGTATTTT CASSVTTGTSGTNTQYF TRBJ2-3 TRBV9 NA TRBD2
TGCAGTGCTAGAGATCGCCTGGGGACGGCCTATAATTCACCCCTCCACTTT CSARDRLGTAYNSPLHF TRBJ1-6 TRBV20-1 medium-sized NA
TGCGCCAGCAGCCGGGCAGCGGACAGGGATAACTATGGCTACACCTTC CASSRAADRDNYGYTF TRBJ1-2 TRBV4-3 NA TRBD1
TGCGCCAGCAGCCTCTCAGGAAGCTACACAGATACGCAGTATTTT CASSLSGSYTDTQYF TRBJ2-3 TRBV5-1 NA NA
TGTGCCAGTAGTCGGTATGGGCAGGGGGCCTACGAGCAGTACTTC CASSRYGQGAYEQYF TRBJ2-7 TRBV19 NA TRBD1
TGCGCCAGCAGCCAAGGAGCTCGGGGTGGGGACGAGCAGTACTTC CASSQGARGGDEQYF TRBJ2-7 TRBV4-1 medium-sized NA
TGTGCCAGCAGCCGTAGCGGCAATGAGCAGTTCTTC CASSRSGNEQFF TRBJ2-1 TRBV27 NA NA
TGTGCCAGTGCCCTCCTTTACGGGAGCGAGCAGTACTTC CASALLYGSEQYF TRBJ2-7 TRBV19 few NA
TGTGCCAGTAGCCTCCGGGACAGGTCGTCCTACACCTTC CASSLRDRSSYTF TRBJ1-2 TRBV19 few TRBD1
TGTGCCAGCAGCCTCTCAGGGGGAGGTTCACCCCTCCACTTT CASSLSGGGSPLHF TRBJ1-6 TRBV14 NA TRBD1
TGTGCCAGCGGGCAGGGGAATTCACCCCTCCACTTT CASGQGNSPLHF TRBJ1-6 TRBV6-1 few NA
TGTGCCAGCAGTCTTGCGGGAGGACCCAATGAGCAGTTCTTC CASSLAGGPNEQFF TRBJ2-1 TRBV6-2/TRBV6-3 NA TRBD2
TGTGCCAGCAGTGGGGGGGTCCGGAATGAGCAGTTCTTC CASSGGVRNEQFF TRBJ2-1 TRBV28 NA TRBD2
TGCGCCAGCAGCAAAGGGGACAGCTACGAGCAGTACTTC CASSKGDSYEQYF TRBJ2-7 TRBV5-1 NA TRBD1
TGTGCCAGCGTCGGTAGGGAAGATCGAGCGGGCAATGAGCAGTTCTTC CASVGREDRAGNEQFF TRBJ2-1 TRBV2 NA NA
TGCGCCAGCACCACCGGTTCCTACGAGCAGTACTTC CASTTGSYEQYF TRBJ2-7 TRBV10-2 large NA
TGTGCCAGCAGGCTGGGGGGGAGCTCCTACAATGAGCAGTTCTTC CASRLGGSSYNEQFF TRBJ2-1 TRBV28 NA TRBD2
TGTGCCAGTAGCCCGGACCGCAAATACGAGCAGTACTTC CASSPDRKYEQYF TRBJ2-7 TRBV19 medium-sized NA
TGTGCCAGCAGTTACACACCGGGACTAGCGTCAGACACCGGGGAGCTGTTTTTT CASSYTPGLASDTGELFF TRBJ2-2 TRBV6-2/TRBV6-3 NA TRBD2
TGCGCCAGCAGCTTGGCAGGGACACGGAATGAGCAGTTCTTC CASSLAGTRNEQFF TRBJ2-1 TRBV5-1 NA NA
TGCGCCAGCAGCTTGGGAGCGAACACCGGGGAGCTGTTTTTT CASSLGANTGELFF TRBJ2-2 TRBV5-1 NA NA